This entry is about one T cell receptor beta chain. Its cognate antigen is unknown. Using immunoSEQ multiplex PCR, the repertoire was profiled, and TCRdb retains in-frame clones only, with some absent. The top ten hold over 5.5% of the sample, which has approximately 18,000 clones, around 82% seen once. The data derive from a study of ipilimumab plus nivolumab after autologous stem cell transplantation. Study background: DLBCL patients had primary refractory or relapsed disease.

Whole-study results and caveats: Per the authors, repertoire, Treg and microbiota data justify further study.

Starting 14 to 28 days after autologous transplant, ipilimumab 1 mg/kg was given. Through week 26, nivolumab 3 mg/kg IV was given weeks 1, 4, 7, 10, then biweekly. This CDR3 has 16 amino acids. The sample here was PBMCs, taken in a trial of ipilimumab plus nivolumab as post-transplant consolidation. The receptor comes from a male donor with diffuse large B-cell lymphoma. The V gene is TRBV12-1, the J gene TRBJ1-1; the DNA was not used to check the table's D call, TRBD1. TRBV12-1 constitutes a pseudogene. The DNA for the CDR3 is TGTGCCAGCAGCCACACTCGACAGGGAGCGAACACTGAAGCTTTCTTT. Encoded protein: CASSHTRQGANTEAFF.